This T cell receptor (beta chain) was recorded in a study of blood T cell repertoires in COVID-19. Study-level background: Acute and convalescent COVID-19 specimens originated in the United States, Italy and Spain.

The CDR3 totals 20 residues. Germline CDR1 MNHEY, CDR2 SMNVEV (reference sequence). Trimming took 8 bases from V and 8 from J, leaving 36 bases between them. The authors' processing: The authors estimated nucleated cell counts from reference gene primer amplification. TCRdb's copy holds only in-frame clones and misses some; the assay was immunoSEQ multiplex PCR. The V and J calls and clone size come from that table; D and trimming were worked out from the DNA. The repertoire includes 130,000 to 150,000 clones, roughly 79% of them detected once, and around 8.8% sits in the top ten. This sequence originates from a human donor in a cohort sampled during active COVID-19. The chain joins TRBV27 to TRBJ1-4, with a tentative D call TRBD1 (5 bases). Sequencing used peripheral blood. As DNA, the CDR3 is TGTGCCAGCCGACAGAGCTGGACGAATCTAAGTCAATCGAGGCGGGAAAAACTGTTTTTT. This translates into CASRQSWTNLSQSRREKLFF.